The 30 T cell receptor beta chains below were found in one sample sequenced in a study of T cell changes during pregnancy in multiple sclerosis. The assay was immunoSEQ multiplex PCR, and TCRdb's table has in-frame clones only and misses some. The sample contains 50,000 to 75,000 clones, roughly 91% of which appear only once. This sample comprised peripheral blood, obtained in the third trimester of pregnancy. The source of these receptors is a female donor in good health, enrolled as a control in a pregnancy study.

In DNA, the CDR3 is TGTGCTAGTGGTTCAGGGACTACCTTACAGGATACGCAGTATTTT. Protein product: CASGSGTTLQDTQYF. This chain uses TRBV12-5 with TRBJ2-3; TRBD2 agrees at 7 bases. The V gene end was trimmed by 4 bases and the J gene end by 6 bases; junction bases not matched to a gene: 10. This CDR3 has 15 amino acids. CDR1 and CDR2 from the germline V gene are LGHNT and FRNRAP. Complete variable domain (other parts from reference TRBV12-5 and TRBJ2-3): DARVTQTPRHKVTEMGQEVTMRCQPILGHNTVFWYRQTMMQGLELLAYFRNRAPLDDSGMPKDRFSAEMPDATLATLKIQPSEPRDSAVYFCASGSGTTLQDTQYFGPGTRLTVL.

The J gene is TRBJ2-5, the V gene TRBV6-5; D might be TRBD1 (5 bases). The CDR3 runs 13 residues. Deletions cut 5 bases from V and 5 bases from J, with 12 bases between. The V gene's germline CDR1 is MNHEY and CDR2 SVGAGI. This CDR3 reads CASSPRVGETQYF. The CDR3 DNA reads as TGTGCCAGCAGTCCCAGGGTCGGGGAGACCCAGTACTTC.

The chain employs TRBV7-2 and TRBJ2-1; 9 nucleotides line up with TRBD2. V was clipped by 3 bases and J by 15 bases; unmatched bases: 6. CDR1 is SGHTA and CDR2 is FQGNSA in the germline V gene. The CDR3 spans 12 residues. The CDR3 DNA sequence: TGTGCCAGCAGCTTTTCCGGGACTAGCTCGTTCTTC. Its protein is CASSFSGTSSFF.

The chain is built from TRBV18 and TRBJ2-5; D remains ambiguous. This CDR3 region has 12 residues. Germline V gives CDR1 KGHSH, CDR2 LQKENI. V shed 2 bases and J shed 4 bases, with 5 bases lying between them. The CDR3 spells CASSPSGETQYF. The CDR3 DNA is TGTGCCAGCTCACCATCGGGAGAGACCCAGTACTTC.

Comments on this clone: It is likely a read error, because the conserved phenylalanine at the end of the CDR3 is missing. Here the CDR3 DNA reads TGTGCCTGGACGCTAGGCGTCAATCCTAACTATGGCTACACCCTC. It encodes CAWTLGVNPNYGYTL. V is TRBV30 and J is TRBJ1-2, with D uncertain. CDR1 and CDR2 from the germline V gene are GTSNPN and SVGIG (reference sequence). V shed 4 bases and J shed 0 bases, with 15 bases lying between them. The CDR3 runs to 15 residues.

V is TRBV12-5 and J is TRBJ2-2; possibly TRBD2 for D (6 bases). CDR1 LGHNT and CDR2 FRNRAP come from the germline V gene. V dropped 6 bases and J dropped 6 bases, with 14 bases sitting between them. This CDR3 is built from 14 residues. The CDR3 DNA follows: TGTGCTAGTGGGTCGGAGGGTCCGGCCGGGGAGCTGTTTTTT. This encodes CASGSEGPAGELFF.

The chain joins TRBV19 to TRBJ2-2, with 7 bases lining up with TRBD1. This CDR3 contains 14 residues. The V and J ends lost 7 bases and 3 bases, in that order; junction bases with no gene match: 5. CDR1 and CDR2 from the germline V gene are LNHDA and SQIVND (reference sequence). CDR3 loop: CASKAGTDTGELFF. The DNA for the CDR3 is TGTGCCAGTAAGGCCGGGACAGACACCGGGGAGCTGTTTTTT.

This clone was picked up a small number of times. CDR3 coding DNA: TGTGCCAGTAGTATAGACCCGGGAGGGAACACTGAAGCTTTCTTT. It codes for CASSIDPGGNTEAFF. The genes are TRBV19 and TRBJ1-1, with D hard to call. V was clipped by 0 bases and J by 1 base, with 9 bases between them. Per germline, CDR1 LNHDA and CDR2 SQIVND (reference sequence). The CDR3 length is 15 residues.

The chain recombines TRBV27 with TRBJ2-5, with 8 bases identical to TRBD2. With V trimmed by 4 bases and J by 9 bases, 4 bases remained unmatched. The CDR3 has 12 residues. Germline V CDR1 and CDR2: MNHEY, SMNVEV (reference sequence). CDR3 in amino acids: CASSSLGRAQYF. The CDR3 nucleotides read TGTGCCAGCAGTTCCCTCGGGAGGGCCCAGTACTTC.

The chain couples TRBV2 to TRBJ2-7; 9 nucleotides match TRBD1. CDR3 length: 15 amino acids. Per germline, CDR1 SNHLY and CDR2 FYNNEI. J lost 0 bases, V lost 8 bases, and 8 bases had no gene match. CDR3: CASVERGQGSYEQYF. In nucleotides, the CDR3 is TGTGCCAGCGTTGAAAGGGGACAGGGCTCCTACGAGCAGTACTTC.

Written as DNA, the CDR3 is TGTGCCAGCAGCTTAGAAGGACAGGGGGGAGAAGCTTTCTTT. This sequence encodes CASSLEGQGGEAFF. The chain uses TRBV13 and TRBJ1-1; TRBD1 matches 10 bases. CDR1 is PRHDT, CDR2 FYEKMQ, per germline (reference sequence). V gave up 1 base and J gave up 8 bases; unmatched junction bases: 4. This CDR3 contains 14 residues.

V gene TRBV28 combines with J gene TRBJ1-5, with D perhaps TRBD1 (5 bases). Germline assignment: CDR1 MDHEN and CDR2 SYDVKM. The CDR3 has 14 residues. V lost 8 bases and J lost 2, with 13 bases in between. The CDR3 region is CASFLGGGNQPQHF. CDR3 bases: TGTGCCAGCTTCCTGGGGGGGGGCAATCAGCCCCAGCATTTT.

This CDR3 reads CASRLAGGSMNTEAFF. CDR3 nucleotides: TGTGCCAGCAGATTGGCAGGGGGATCAATGAACACTGAAGCTTTCTTT. V gene TRBV2 combines with J gene TRBJ1-1, with 7 bases lining up with TRBD1. In germline, CDR1 is SNHLY, CDR2 FYNNEI. CDR3 length equals 16 residues. V shed 6 bases and J 0 bases; nucleotides not matched to a gene: 10.

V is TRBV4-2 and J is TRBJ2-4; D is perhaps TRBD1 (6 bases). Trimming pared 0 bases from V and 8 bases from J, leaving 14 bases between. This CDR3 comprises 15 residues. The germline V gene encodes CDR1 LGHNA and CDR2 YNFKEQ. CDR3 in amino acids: CASSQDRGDIDIQYF. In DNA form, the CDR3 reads TGTGCCAGCAGCCAAGACAGGGGTGATATAGACATTCAGTACTTC.

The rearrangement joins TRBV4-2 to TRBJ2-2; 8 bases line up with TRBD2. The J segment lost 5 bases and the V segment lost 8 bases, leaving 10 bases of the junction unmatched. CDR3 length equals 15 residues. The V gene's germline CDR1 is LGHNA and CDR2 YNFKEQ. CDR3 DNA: TGTGCCAGCCAACCGGGACTAGAGGTTACCGGGGAGCTGTTTTTT. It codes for CASQPGLEVTGELFF.

This CDR3 reads CASSFGLAGALTYEQYF. DNA for the CDR3: TGTGCCAGCAGCTTCGGGCTAGCGGGTGCATTAACCTACGAGCAGTACTTC. This chain links TRBV7-2 with TRBJ2-7; 8 bases are a match to TRBD2. The CDR3 extends over 17 amino acids. CDR1 and CDR2 (germline): SGHTA, FQGNSA. Trimming at V came to 3 bases and at J to 2 bases, leaving 12 bases not matched to a gene. The variable domain in full, with the rest retrieved from reference TRBV7-2 and TRBJ2-7, is GAGVSQSPSNKVTEKGKDVELRCDPISGHTALYWYRQSLGQGLEFLIYFQGNSAPDKSGLPSDRFSAERTGGSVSTLTIQRTQQEDSAVYLCASSFGLAGALTYEQYFGPGTRLTVT.

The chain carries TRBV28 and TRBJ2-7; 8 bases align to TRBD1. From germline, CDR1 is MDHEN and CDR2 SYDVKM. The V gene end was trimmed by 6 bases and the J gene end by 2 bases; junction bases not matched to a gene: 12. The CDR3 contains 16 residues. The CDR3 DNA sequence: TGTGCCAGCAGCCCCGGACAGGGTAGGGGAACCTACGAGCAGTACTTC. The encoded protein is CASSPGQGRGTYEQYF.

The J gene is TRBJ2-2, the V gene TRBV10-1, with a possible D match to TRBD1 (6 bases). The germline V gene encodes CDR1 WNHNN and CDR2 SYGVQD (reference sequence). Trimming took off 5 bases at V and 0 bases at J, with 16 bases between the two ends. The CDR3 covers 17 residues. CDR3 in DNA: TGCGCCAGCAGTCTTCCTGGGGACACCACGAACACCGGGGAGCTGTTTTTT. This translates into CASSLPGDTTNTGELFF.

The CDR3 sequence is CASSPHTGPGEGYTF. CDR3 sequence (DNA): TGTGCCAGCAGTCCTCACACGGGACCGGGGGAGGGCTACACCTTC. The chain combines TRBV6-4 with TRBJ1-2; a weak D match, TRBD1 (5 bases). The CDR3 loop spans 15 amino acids. Trimming removed 5 bases from V and 8 bases from J, with 21 bases in between. CDR1 and CDR2 (germline): MRHNA, SNTAGT.

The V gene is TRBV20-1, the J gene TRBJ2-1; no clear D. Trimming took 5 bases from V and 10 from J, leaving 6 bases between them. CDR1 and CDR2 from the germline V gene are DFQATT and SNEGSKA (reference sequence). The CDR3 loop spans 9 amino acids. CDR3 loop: CSAGLEQFF. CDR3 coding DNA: TGCAGTGCTGGCCTGGAGCAGTTCTTC.

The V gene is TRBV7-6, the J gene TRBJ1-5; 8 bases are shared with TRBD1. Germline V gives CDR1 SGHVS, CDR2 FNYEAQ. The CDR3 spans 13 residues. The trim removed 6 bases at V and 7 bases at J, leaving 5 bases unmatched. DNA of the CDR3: TGTGCCAGCAGTCGAGGGGACAGGCAGCCCCAGCATTTT. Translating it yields CASSRGDRQPQHF.

This CDR3 is CASSSAQDRGTEAFF. The CDR3 DNA follows: TGTGCCAGTAGTTCCGCCCAGGACAGGGGGACTGAAGCTTTCTTT. The chain couples TRBV19 to TRBJ1-1; 10 bases are a match to TRBD1. The V gene's germline CDR1 is LNHDA and CDR2 SQIVND (reference sequence). V lost 5 bases and J lost 5; bases outside the gene matches: 8. CDR3 size: 15 residues.

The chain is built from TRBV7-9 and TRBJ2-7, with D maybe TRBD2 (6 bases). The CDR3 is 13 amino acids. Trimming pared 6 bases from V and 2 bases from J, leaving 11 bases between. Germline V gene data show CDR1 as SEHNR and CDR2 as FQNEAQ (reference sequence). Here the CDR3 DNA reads TGTGCCAGCAGGTCGGACTACCCCTACGAGCAGTACTTC. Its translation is CASRSDYPYEQYF.

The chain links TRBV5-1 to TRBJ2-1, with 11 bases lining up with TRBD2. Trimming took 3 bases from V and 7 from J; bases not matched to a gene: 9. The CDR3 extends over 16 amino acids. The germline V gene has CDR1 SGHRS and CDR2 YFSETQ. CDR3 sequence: CASSSELAGVGNEQFF. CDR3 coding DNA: TGCGCCAGCAGCTCGGAACTAGCGGGAGTGGGGAATGAGCAGTTCTTC.

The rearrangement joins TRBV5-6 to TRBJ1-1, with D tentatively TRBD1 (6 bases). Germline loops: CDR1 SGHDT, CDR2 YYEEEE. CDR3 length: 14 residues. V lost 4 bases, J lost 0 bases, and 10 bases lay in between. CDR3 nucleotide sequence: TGTGCCAGCAGCCCGAACAGGGTGAACACTGAAGCTTTCTTT. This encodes CASSPNRVNTEAFF.

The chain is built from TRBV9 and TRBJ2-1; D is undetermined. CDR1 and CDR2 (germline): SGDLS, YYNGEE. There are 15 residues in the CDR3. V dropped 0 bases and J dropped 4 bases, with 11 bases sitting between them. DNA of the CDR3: TGTGCCAGCAGCGTAGAGCCCAAGTGGTACAATGAGCAGTTCTTC. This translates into CASSVEPKWYNEQFF. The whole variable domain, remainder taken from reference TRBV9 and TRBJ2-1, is DSGVTQTPKHLITATGQRVTLRCSPRSGDLSVYWYQQSLDQGLQFLIQYYNGEERAKGNILERFSAQQFPDLHSELNLSSLELGDSALYFCASSVEPKWYNEQFFGPGTRLTVL.

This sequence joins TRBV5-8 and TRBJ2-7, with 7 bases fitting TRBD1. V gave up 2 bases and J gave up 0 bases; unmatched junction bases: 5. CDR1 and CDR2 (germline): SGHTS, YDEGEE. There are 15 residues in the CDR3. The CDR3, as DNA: TGTGCCAGCAGCTTACGGGACAGCTACTCCTACGAGCAGTACTTC. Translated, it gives CASSLRDSYSYEQYF.

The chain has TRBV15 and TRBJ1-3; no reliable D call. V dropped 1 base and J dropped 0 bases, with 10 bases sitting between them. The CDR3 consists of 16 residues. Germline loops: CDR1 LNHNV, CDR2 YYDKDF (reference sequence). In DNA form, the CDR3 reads TGTGCCACCAGCAGAGTTCCGGCTAGCTCTGGAAACACCATATATTTT. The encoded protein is CATSRVPASSGNTIYF.

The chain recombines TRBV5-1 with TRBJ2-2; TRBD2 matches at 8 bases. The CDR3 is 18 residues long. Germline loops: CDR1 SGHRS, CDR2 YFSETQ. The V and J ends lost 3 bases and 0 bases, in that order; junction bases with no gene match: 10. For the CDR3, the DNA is TGCGCCAGCAGCTGGATGGTTAGCGGGGCGACGAACACCGGGGAGCTGTTTTTT. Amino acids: CASSWMVSGATNTGELFF.

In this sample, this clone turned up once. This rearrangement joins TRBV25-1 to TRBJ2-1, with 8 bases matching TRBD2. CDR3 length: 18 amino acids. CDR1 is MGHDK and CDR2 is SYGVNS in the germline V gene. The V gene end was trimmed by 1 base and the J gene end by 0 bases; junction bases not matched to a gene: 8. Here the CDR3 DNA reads TGTGCCAGCAGTGAATCGCCACGGGGGGGGAGCTCCTACAATGAGCAGTTCTTC. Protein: CASSESPRGGSSYNEQFF.